The present T cell receptor beta chain was sequenced within a study of beta chain features in type 1 diabetes. Study background: Patients looked much like healthy donors when it came to age, gender and cell yields.

Germline values: CDR1 LGHNA, CDR2 YNFKEQ. V gave up 4 bases and J gave up 5 bases; unmatched junction bases: 2. The CDR3 is 14 amino acids. This clone came up a few times. Its cognate antigen is unknown. Study-level points and caveats: Moderate but significant shortening of TCRB CDR3s was recorded in all four CD4+ subsets from Type 1 diabetes patients. HLA influence on TCRB rearrangement stayed unresolved here. More deletions and fewer insertions at VDJ junctions were found in patients with type 1 diabetes.

Reverse transcription of all isolated RNA meant that expressed TCRB transcripts were sequenced. TCRdb's table, derived via immunoSEQ multiplex PCR, lists solely in-frame clones and lacks some. The table includes under 300,000 clones, approximately 10% detected once. This clonotype was obtained from a man aged 30 to 39 with type 1 diabetes. The V and J genes are TRBV4-2 and TRBJ1-6; 7 nucleotides agree with TRBD1. Source material: naive CD4+ T cells from blood. The DNA for the CDR3 is TGTGCCAGCAGCCCGGGACAGAATAATTCACCCCTCCACTTT. Residues: CASSPGQNNSPLHF.